A selection of T cell receptor beta chains follows, all from one sample in a study of cytomegalovirus exposure and HLA in healthy donors. The repertoire was sequenced with immunoSEQ multiplex PCR; TCRdb's copy has only in-frame clones and lacks some. The sample shows hundreds of thousands of clones, just over 85% of them seen only once. Sequences were obtained from PBMCs. All receptors come from a woman between 18 and 30 years old in good health and CMV-seronegative. CDR3s include the opening cysteine and the closing phenylalanine or tryptophan. Fields, in order: V gene, J gene, CDR3 protein.

TRBV28,TRBJ2-7,CASSSRQGWAEQYF
TRBV7-8,TRBJ2-5,CASSPLAGGPGETQYF
TRBV11-3,TRBJ2-5,CASSPGVLNQETQYF
TRBV7-8,TRBJ2-7,CASSYPLRGDISF
TRBV27,TRBJ2-7,CASSLSTGMFVEQYF
TRBV5-1,TRBJ2-3,CASSLGGRPSTDTQYF
TRBV27,TRBJ2-1,CASMAGRGDNEQFF
TRBV5-5,TRBJ1-3,CASSSGMSGNTIYF
TRBV2,TRBJ2-3,CASTSIRQGTDTQYF
TRBV28,TRBJ2-4,CASSFRDRPYF
TRBV11-2,TRBJ2-1,CASSLEAAPSYNEQFF
TRBV27,TRBJ1-2,CASSLSTGTRGFYGYTF
TRBV18,TRBJ2-1,CASSPQGLAVGLSSYNEQFF
TRBV5-1,TRBJ2-7,CASSLEGQGRYEQYF
TRBV28,TRBJ2-7,CASSPTGVRGEQYF
TRBV28,TRBJ1-1,CASSPGLNTEAFF
TRBV9,TRBJ1-2,CASSPGGIYGYTF
TRBV28,TRBJ1-2,CASRDRSLYGYTF
TRBV28,TRBJ2-7,CASSLGNLGKQYF
TRBV30,TRBJ1-1,CAWRQQGGNTEAFF
TRBV28,TRBJ2-7,CASSLSTSGKYEQYF
TRBV25-1,TRBJ1-4,CASSALTGTGGEKLFF
TRBV28,TRBJ2-2,CASSFESGKAAGELFF
TRBV18,TRBJ1-5,CASSPQQSANQPQHF
TRBV13,TRBJ2-2,CASSFLRSFHYANTGELFF
TRBV5-1,TRBJ2-3,CASSLGSTSGGPRVYGTDTQYF
TRBV6-1,TRBJ2-7,CASETVTSYEQYF
TRBV5-1,TRBJ1-1,CASSSLTVMNTEAFF
TRBV5-4,TRBJ2-1,CASSFTSQGYNEQFF
TRBV4-2,TRBJ1-1,CASSQDTGGPNTEAFF
TRBV27,TRBJ1-2,CASSLDRGNYGYTF
TRBV18,TRBJ1-1,CASSPGANTEAFF
TRBV18,TRBJ2-7,CASSPSGLAGPREQYF
TRBV28,TRBJ1-6,CASRAERVSNSPLHF
TRBV10-3,TRBJ2-5,CATQGVAQETQYF
TRBV5-1,TRBJ2-7,CASSIGTGVYEQYF
TRBV29-1,TRBJ2-3,CSVDGPSGGTDTQYF
TRBV13,TRBJ2-5,CASSLERSGGAETQYF
TRBV5-1,TRBJ2-7,CASSLGRDRAEQYF
TRBV9,TRBJ1-2,CASSVDGGVENRRIFPGYTF
TRBV27,TRBJ2-4,CASSSPGLAGAKNIQYF
TRBV30,TRBJ1-4,CAWRSDEKLFF
TRBV19,TRBJ2-7,CASSIKGTSVYEQYF
TRBV6-5,TRBJ1-1,CASSYERMNTEAFF
TRBV29-1,TRBJ2-3,CSGRQNTDTQYF
TRBV9,TRBJ2-1,CASSVDLEDEQFF
TRBV28,TRBJ2-7,CASRTPSGQVLLITYEQYF
TRBV7-9,TRBJ2-1,CASSLRSDEQFF
TRBV5-6,TRBJ2-1,CASSLVSGGVGEQFF
TRBV19,TRBJ1-5,CAIAGTGGGQPQHF
TRBV4-1,TRBJ2-1,CASSLREGRRISSYNEQFF
TRBV19,TRBJ1-1,CASISRGRLNTEAFF
TRBV15,TRBJ1-2,CATSPPGVVYGYTF
TRBV6-5,TRBJ2-7,CASGRGPYEQYF
TRBV10-2,TRBJ1-6,CASRTSGDPPLHF
TRBV25-1,TRBJ1-2,CASSEWNSQTNYGYTF
TRBV27,TRBJ1-1,CASSFGGLGSPEAFF
TRBV30,TRBJ2-7,CAWSVSLAGGGYEQYF
TRBV5-1,TRBJ2-7,CASSFRTVETSGSRYEQYF